Sequencing of this T cell receptor beta chain was carried out in a study of T cells after yellow fever vaccination (dated by TCRdb to about 2019). About the full investigation: Libraries from fractions with low cell numbers were prepared with the SMART-Seq v4 Ultra Low Input RNA kit. Blood was collected at multiple timepoints before and after primary and secondary immunization, and bulk PBMC replicates and cell subsets were isolated. To follow T-cell clones before and after both primary and booster YFV17D yellow fever vaccination, bulk TCR alpha and beta repertoires underwent longitudinal sequencing. The cohort comprised two healthy male donors, one aged 18 to 30 and one aged 30 to 39 years.

What the work shows at the level of the full study, not this receptor alone: A small share of clonotypes occurred in both CD4 and CD8 compartments, likely arising from convergent recombination. FACS-sorted repertoires could contain abundant contaminating clonotypes from the bulk population, so computational filtering was required. Only a couple of donors were included in the study, so the extent to which the findings can be generalized is limited. After the booster, most clones that had expanded after primary vaccination were detected again (around 95% of CD4 and more than 80% of CD8), suggesting broad maintenance of memory. The secondary T-cell response was found to be weaker but faster than the primary response, with a peak reached on day 5 rather than on day 15.

Synthesis of TCR cDNA relied on 5'RACE template switching, a step that introduced a universal primer site along with unique molecular identifiers. Priming of cDNA synthesis was performed from both the TCR alpha and TCR beta constant segments. Libraries were amplified in two PCR steps, with sample barcodes and sequencing adapters added in the second step. Sequencing of libraries was performed on Illumina HiSeq 2500 (2x100 bp) or NovaSeq (2x150 bp). On the authors' methods: Reads were demultiplexed and collapsed into UMI consensus sequences with MIGEC, and V(D)J alignment was performed with MiXCR. Using edgeR on replicate PBMC samples, clonotypes were called vaccine-responding if FDR was below 0.01 and the log2 fold change was above 5 up to day 15. Each bulk clonotype received a CD4 or CD8 identity based on whether the sequenced CD4 or CD8 repertoire contained that clonotype at higher abundance. TCRdb ran its own pipeline on the public reads, namely fastp trimming at Q25 and MiXCR clone calling, and kept in-frame beta chains. Each entry is one CDR3 protein sequence, shown with its most common DNA and genes. Here the V and J calls rest on TCRdb's processing, not on the authors' analysis. Across this sample there are about 350,000 distinct CDR3 sequences, with 7% to 10% seen only once. The ten biggest clones cover about 16% of the sample.

This clonotype came up a few times. Its antigen has not been determined. No qualities accompany the bases; no much larger clone lies one base away. In light of the paper, this sample's treatment or condition label describes: live attenuated yellow fever vaccine strain. At each blood-draw timepoint, two biological replicates of bulk PBMCs were obtained. A standard Ficoll-Paque protocol was used to isolate PBMCs from peripheral blood. TriZol was used to extract RNA from bulk PBMCs, from CD4 and CD8 fractions, and from dextramer-positive and dextramer-negative fractions. The germline V gene (reference sequence) gives CDR1 as LGHDT and CDR2 as YNNKEL. Reading from cysteine to phenylalanine, the CDR3 counts 13 amino acids. CDR3 DNA only is kept here, 39 bases in frame from base 1. V is reduced by 2 bases and J by 4 bases, leaving a spacing of 9 bases between them.

This chain joins TRBV3-1 to TRBJ2-7; the D gene is not confidently resolved. This TCR was sampled from a man younger than 30 who received the YFV17D yellow fever vaccine. The sequences come from PBMCs, collected more than 35 days after the first yellow fever vaccination. The CDR3 reads as follows: CASSQSVTYEQYF. Here is the DNA: TGTGCCAGCAGCCAATCAGTCACTTACGAGCAGTACTTC.